The 23 T cell receptor beta chains in this list originate from one sample, sequenced in a study of blood T cell repertoires in COVID-19. TCRdb's copy holds only in-frame clones and misses some; the assay was immunoSEQ multiplex PCR. Counted here are about 58,000 clones, approximately 85% occurring once; the ten biggest clones make up less than 20%. The sequencing sample was made of peripheral blood. The source of these receptors is a human donor in a cohort sampled during active COVID-19.

This clone was detected a few times. DNA of the CDR3: TGTGCCTGGACCCAACAAGCGACAGGGTATAATGAGCAGTTCTTC. Translation: CAWTQQATGYNEQFF. This chain connects TRBV30 to TRBJ2-1; TRBD1 matches at 7 bases. Germline V lookup: CDR1 GTSNPN, CDR2 SVGIG (reference sequence). This CDR3 spans 15 amino acids. J lost 7 bases, V lost 4 bases, and 13 bases had no gene match.

V usage is TRBV5-4 and J usage is TRBJ2-5; D gene uncertain. Germline CDR1 is SGHNT and CDR2 is YYREEE (reference sequence). Trimming took off 5 bases at V and 1 base at J, with 15 bases between the two ends. The CDR3 sequence is 15 residues long. CDR3 bases: TGTGCCAGCAGTCTATACCGGGTCCCCCAAGAGACCCAGTACTTC. It specifies CASSLYRVPQETQYF.

The rearrangement uses TRBV9 and TRBJ1-1, with a weak D call TRBD1 (5 bases). This CDR3 has 16 residues. Trimming cost V 0 bases and J 0 bases, with 12 bases left between them. The germline CDR1 and CDR2 sequences are SGDLS and YYNGEE. CDR3 DNA sequence: TGTGCCAGCAGCGTAGATGTAGGACAAATGAACACTGAAGCTTTCTTT. Its protein is CASSVDVGQMNTEAFF. Variable domain in full (rest from reference TRBV9 and TRBJ1-1): DSGVTQTPKHLITATGQRVTLRCSPRSGDLSVYWYQQSLDQGLQFLIQYYNGEERAKGNILERFSAQQFPDLHSELNLSSLELGDSALYFCASSVDVGQMNTEAFFGQGTRLTVV.

The chain couples TRBV5-4 to TRBJ1-3, with unresolved D. The V gene lost 1 base and the J gene lost 3 bases, with 20 bases spanning the gap. This CDR3 comprises 18 residues. From germline, CDR1 is SGHNT and CDR2 YYREEE (reference sequence). CDR3 amino acids: CASSLLHPGFYSGNTIYF. CDR3 DNA: TGTGCCAGCAGCTTGTTACACCCGGGGTTTTATAGTGGAAACACCATATATTTT.

This sequence joins TRBV18 and TRBJ2-7; a possible D gene is TRBD1 (6 bases). The CDR3 is 13 residues long. The germline V gene encodes CDR1 KGHSH and CDR2 LQKENI. Trimming stripped 6 bases from V and 3 bases from J, with 12 bases between. The CDR3 protein is CASSFDRNYEQYF. The CDR3 DNA is TGTGCCAGCTCTTTCGACAGGAACTACGAGCAGTACTTC.

The chain is built from TRBV19 and TRBJ2-3; D unclear. Trimming removed 5 bases from V and 0 bases from J, with 3 bases in between. From germline, CDR1 is LNHDA and CDR2 SQIVND (reference sequence). This CDR3 is built from 12 residues. CDR3 amino acids: CASSVSTDTQYF. CDR3 nucleotide sequence: TGTGCCAGTAGTGTAAGCACAGATACGCAGTATTTT.

The chain is built from TRBV6-5 and TRBJ1-5; a possible D gene is TRBD1 (6 bases). Germline-derived CDR1 and CDR2 are MNHEY and SVGAGI. V was pared by 8 bases and J by 11 bases, with 16 bases between. This CDR3 is 12 amino acids long. Written as DNA, the CDR3 is TGTGCCAGCCTGGGGGAACAGGGAGCCCAGCATTTT. This sequence encodes CASLGEQGAQHF.

The chain links TRBV7-3 to TRBJ1-6; D ambiguous. Looked up from germline, CDR1 is SGHTA and CDR2 is FQGTGA. The CDR3 runs to 14 residues. Trimming removed 0 bases from V and 7 bases from J, with 7 bases in between. The CDR3 DNA sequence: TGTGCCAGCAGCTTAACTCCCGGGAATTCACCCCTCCACTTT. Protein product: CASSLTPGNSPLHF. Based on the CDR3 plus reference TRBV7-3 and TRBJ1-6, the full variable domain is GAGVSQTPSNKVTEKGKYVELRCDPISGHTALYWYRQSLGQGPEFLIYFQGTGAADDSGLPNDRFFAVRPEGSVSTLKIQRTERGDSAVYLCASSLTPGNSPLHFGNGTRLTVT.

The V call is TRBV6-2 or TRBV6-3, the J call TRBJ2-2; TRBD1 aligns across 7 bases. CDR3 length equals 15 residues. Germline values: CDR1 MNHEY, CDR2 SVGEGT. V trimming: 4 bases; J trimming: 3 bases; junction bases outside the gene matches: 5. The CDR3 reads CASSSNRGDTGELFF. CDR3 DNA sequence: TGTGCCAGCAGTTCCAACAGGGGAGACACCGGGGAGCTGTTTTTT.

The chain is built from TRBV18 and TRBJ2-7, with a possible D match to TRBD1 (6 bases). The germline V gene encodes CDR1 KGHSH and CDR2 LQKENI. Trimming pared 3 bases from V and 0 bases from J, leaving 12 bases between. This CDR3 region has 15 residues. The CDR3 spells CASSPSGTNSYEQYF. As DNA, the CDR3 is TGTGCCAGCTCACCGTCCGGGACAAACTCCTACGAGCAGTACTTC.

The chain links TRBV19 to TRBJ1-2; D gene unclear. There are 13 residues in the CDR3. Germline V gene data show CDR1 as LNHDA and CDR2 as SQIVND (reference sequence). V was clipped by 5 bases and J by 1 base, with 8 bases between them. This CDR3 is CASSPPVNYGYTF. CDR3 sequence (DNA): TGTGCCAGTAGTCCGCCGGTTAACTATGGCTACACCTTC.

DNA for the CDR3: TGTGCCAGCAGCCTAGAGCGGACAGGGGTCCGCGGCTACACCTTC. It codes for CASSLERTGVRGYTF. The chain uses TRBV7-3 and TRBJ1-2; 9 bases fit TRBD1. Germline trimming cut 5 bases from V and 8 bases from J; bases unmatched to any gene: 12. The CDR3 is made up of 15 amino acids. Germline V CDR1 and CDR2: SGHTA, FQGTGA.

The chain joins TRBV6-1 to TRBJ1-6, with a tentative D call TRBD1 (6 bases). The CDR3 runs 15 residues. V was trimmed by 3 bases and J by 8 bases, leaving 14 bases between them. The germline gives CDR1 MNHNS, CDR2 SASEGT. CDR3 in DNA: TGTGCCAGCAGTGACCCCGGGAGGGGGGATTCACCCCTCCACTTT. Its translation: CASSDPGRGDSPLHF.

This chain uses TRBV4-1 with TRBJ2-6, with D possibly matching TRBD1 (5 bases). With 2 bases removed from V and 0 bases from J, the gap between germline ends came to 23 bases. The germline CDR1 and CDR2 sequences are MGHRA and YSYEKL. The length of the CDR3 is 21 residues. CDR3 sequence reads: CASSQWMKDDSYSSGANVLTF. CDR3 DNA: TGCGCCAGCAGCCAATGGATGAAGGACGACAGCTACAGCTCTGGGGCCAACGTCCTGACTTTC.

This chain links TRBV5-1 with TRBJ2-5; TRBD2 agrees at 7 bases. V shed 4 bases, J shed 3 bases, and the junction held 9 bases outside the gene matches. The CDR3 sequence is 15 residues long. Germline lookup yields CDR1 SGHRS and CDR2 YFSETQ. The DNA for the CDR3 is TGCGCCAGCAGCCCAGCCCAGCGGGAAGAAGAGACCCAGTACTTC. This translates into CASSPAQREEETQYF.

The chain joins TRBV15 to TRBJ1-1; 8 bases are shared with TRBD1. Germline CDR1 LNHNV, CDR2 YYDKDF (reference sequence). There are 16 residues in the CDR3. Unmatched junction bases numbered 12, after V lost 4 bases and J lost 5 bases. In DNA, the CDR3 is TGTGCCACCAGCAAACTACCGGACAGGGTTGAGACTGAAGCTTTCTTT. The encoded protein is CATSKLPDRVETEAFF.

Only one count was recorded for this clone. The chain combines TRBV6-2 or TRBV6-3 with TRBJ1-1, with 7 bases matching TRBD1. The CDR3 length is 20 residues. Trimming took 6 bases from V and 5 from J; bases not matched to a gene: 27. Germline CDR1 reads MNHEY; CDR2 reads SVGEGT. CDR3 protein: CASSTANRGLNRVGETEAFF. The DNA for the CDR3 is TGTGCCAGCAGCACGGCTAACAGGGGATTGAACCGGGTTGGAGAAACTGAAGCTTTCTTT.

The rearrangement uses TRBV24-1 and TRBJ1-1; no clear D. The V and J ends lost 9 bases and 7 bases respectively, with 14 bases between them. CDR3 length equals 12 residues. Germline V CDR1 and CDR2: KGHDR, SFDVKD. This chain's CDR3 is CATPVPVFEAFF. The CDR3 nucleotides are TGTGCCACCCCCGTTCCGGTTTTTGAAGCTTTCTTT.

This chain connects TRBV11-2 to TRBJ1-5, with D unclear. V was trimmed by 3 bases and J by 4 bases, leaving 7 bases between them. Looked up from germline, CDR1 is SGHAT and CDR2 is FQNNGV. The CDR3 totals 13 residues. The CDR3 sequence is CASSFEGNQPQHF. As DNA, the CDR3 is TGTGCCAGCAGCTTTGAGGGAAATCAGCCCCAGCATTTT.

This clone was detected only a few times. This rearrangement joins TRBV14 to TRBJ2-1; 10 nucleotides match TRBD2. Germline V gene sequence: CDR1 SGHDN, CDR2 FVKESK. CDR3 length: 16 amino acids. Unmatched junction bases numbered 8, after V lost 6 bases and J lost 3 bases. The CDR3 reads CASRPGTSEHYNEQFF. CDR3 nucleotides: TGTGCCAGCAGACCCGGGACTAGCGAACACTACAATGAGCAGTTCTTC.

The chain uses TRBV5-1 and TRBJ1-1, with D uncertain. Germline-derived CDR1 and CDR2 are SGHRS and YFSETQ. Trimming removed 0 bases at V and 4 bases at J, with 13 bases between. The CDR3 contains 15 residues. The CDR3 nucleotides read TGCGCCAGCAGCTTGGTACCGGGGAGACTCACTGAAGCTTTCTTT. Residues: CASSLVPGRLTEAFF.

This clone is medium-sized. The V and J genes are TRBV19 and TRBJ1-1, with 9 bases identical to TRBD1. V was clipped by 1 base and J by 5 bases; unmatched bases: 8. This CDR3 has 16 residues. Germline assignment: CDR1 LNHDA and CDR2 SQIVND (reference sequence). The CDR3 region is CASSIVQGATRTEAFF. CDR3 bases: TGTGCCAGTAGTATAGTACAGGGGGCAACGAGAACTGAAGCTTTCTTT.

This sequence joins TRBV28 and TRBJ2-1, with TRBD2 matching over 7 bases. Germline V lookup: CDR1 MDHEN, CDR2 SYDVKM. CDR3 length equals 14 residues. The trim removed 6 bases at V and 7 bases at J, leaving 9 bases unmatched. The CDR3 DNA reads TGTGCCAGCAGCTGGGGGGGGAGTGTGAATGAGCAGTTCTTC. As protein: CASSWGGSVNEQFF. The variable domain in full, completed from reference TRBV28 and TRBJ2-1, reads DVKVTQSSRYLVKRTGEKVFLECVQDMDHENMFWYRQDPGLGLRLIYFSYDVKMKEKGDIPEGYSVSREKKERFSLILESASTNQTSMYLCASSWGGSVNEQFFGPGTRLTVL.